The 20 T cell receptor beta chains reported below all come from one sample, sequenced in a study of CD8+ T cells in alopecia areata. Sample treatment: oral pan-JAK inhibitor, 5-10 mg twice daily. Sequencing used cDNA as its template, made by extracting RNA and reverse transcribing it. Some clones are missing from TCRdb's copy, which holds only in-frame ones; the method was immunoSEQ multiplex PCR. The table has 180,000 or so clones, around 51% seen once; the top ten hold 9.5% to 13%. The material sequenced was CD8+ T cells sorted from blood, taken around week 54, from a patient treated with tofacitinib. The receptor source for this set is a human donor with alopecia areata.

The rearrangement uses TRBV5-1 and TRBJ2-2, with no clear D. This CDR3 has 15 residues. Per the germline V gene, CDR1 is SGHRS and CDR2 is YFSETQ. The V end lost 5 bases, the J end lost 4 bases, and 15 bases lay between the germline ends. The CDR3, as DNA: TGCGCCAGCAGTTTCGACATCCCCTTCACCGGGGAGCTGTTTTTT. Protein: CASSFDIPFTGELFF. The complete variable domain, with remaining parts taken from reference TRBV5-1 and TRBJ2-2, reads KAGVTQTPRYLIKTRGQQVTLSCSPISGHRSVSWYQQTPGQGLQFLFEYFSETQRNKGNFPGRFSGRQFSNSRSEMNVSTLELGDSALYLCASSFDIPFTGELFFGEGSRLTVL.

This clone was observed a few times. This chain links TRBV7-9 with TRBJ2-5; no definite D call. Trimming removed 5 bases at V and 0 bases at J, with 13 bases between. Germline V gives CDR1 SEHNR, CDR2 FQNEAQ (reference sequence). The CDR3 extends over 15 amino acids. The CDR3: CASSAAAANQETQYF. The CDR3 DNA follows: TGTGCCAGCAGCGCCGCGGCGGCGAACCAAGAGACCCAGTACTTC.

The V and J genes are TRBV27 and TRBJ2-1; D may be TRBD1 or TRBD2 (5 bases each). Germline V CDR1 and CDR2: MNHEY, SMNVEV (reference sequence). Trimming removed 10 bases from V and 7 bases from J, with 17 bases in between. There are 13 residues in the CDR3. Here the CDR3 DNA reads TGTGCCATCCGGGATGTGGGGGAGAATGAGCAGTTCTTC. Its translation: CAIRDVGENEQFF.

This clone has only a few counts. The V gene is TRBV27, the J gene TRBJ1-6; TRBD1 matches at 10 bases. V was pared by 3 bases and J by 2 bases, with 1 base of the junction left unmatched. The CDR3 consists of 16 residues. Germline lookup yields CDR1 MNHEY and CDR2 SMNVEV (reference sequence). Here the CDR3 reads CASSLGQGTYNSPLHF. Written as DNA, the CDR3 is TGTGCCAGCAGTTTGGGACAGGGGACCTATAATTCACCCCTCCACTTT.

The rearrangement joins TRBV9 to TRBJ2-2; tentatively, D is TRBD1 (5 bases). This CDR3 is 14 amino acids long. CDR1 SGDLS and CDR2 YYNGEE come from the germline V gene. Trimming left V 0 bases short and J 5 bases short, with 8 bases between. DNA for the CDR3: TGTGCCAGCAGCGTAGGACAGTCGACCGGGGAGCTGTTTTTT. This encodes CASSVGQSTGELFF.

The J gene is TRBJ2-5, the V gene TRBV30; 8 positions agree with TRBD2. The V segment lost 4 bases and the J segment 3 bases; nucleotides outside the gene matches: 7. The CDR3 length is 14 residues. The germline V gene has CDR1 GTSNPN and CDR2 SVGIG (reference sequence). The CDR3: CAWNSGAGEETQYF. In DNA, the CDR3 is TGTGCCTGGAATAGCGGGGCGGGGGAAGAGACCCAGTACTTC.

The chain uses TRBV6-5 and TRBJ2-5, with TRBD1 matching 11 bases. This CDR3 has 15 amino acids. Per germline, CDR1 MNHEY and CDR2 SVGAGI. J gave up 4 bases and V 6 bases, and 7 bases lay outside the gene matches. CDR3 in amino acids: CASSPGQGARETQYF. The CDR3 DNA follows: TGTGCCAGCAGCCCCGGACAGGGGGCCCGAGAGACCCAGTACTTC.

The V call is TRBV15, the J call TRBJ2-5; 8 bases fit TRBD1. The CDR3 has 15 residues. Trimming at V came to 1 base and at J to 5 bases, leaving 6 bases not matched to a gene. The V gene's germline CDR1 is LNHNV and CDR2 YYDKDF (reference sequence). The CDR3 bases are TGTGCCACCAGCAGAGCCCCAGGACAGGGTGAGACCCAGTACTTC. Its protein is CATSRAPGQGETQYF.

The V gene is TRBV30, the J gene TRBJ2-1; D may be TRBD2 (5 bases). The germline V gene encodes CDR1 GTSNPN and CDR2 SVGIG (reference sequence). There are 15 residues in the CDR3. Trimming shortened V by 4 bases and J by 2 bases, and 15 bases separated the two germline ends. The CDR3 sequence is CAWIPFGVPYNEQFF. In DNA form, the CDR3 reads TGTGCCTGGATCCCTTTCGGGGTCCCCTACAATGAGCAGTTCTTC.

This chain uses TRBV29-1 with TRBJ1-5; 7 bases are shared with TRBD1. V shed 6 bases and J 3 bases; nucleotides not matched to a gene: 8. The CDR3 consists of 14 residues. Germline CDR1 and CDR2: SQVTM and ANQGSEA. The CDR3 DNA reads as TGCAGCGTAACGGACAGGTATGACAATCAGCCCCAGCATTTT. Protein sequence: CSVTDRYDNQPQHF.

CDR3 residues: CASSLGGEGYTF. The DNA for the CDR3 is TGTGCCAGCAGCTTAGGGGGCGAAGGCTACACCTTC. This chain connects TRBV7-9 to TRBJ1-2; maybe TRBD1 (5 bases). Germline-derived CDR1 and CDR2 are SEHNR and FQNEAQ (reference sequence). The CDR3 is 12 residues long. Between the trimmed V and J ends, which lost 1 base and 8 bases, there was a span of 8 bases.

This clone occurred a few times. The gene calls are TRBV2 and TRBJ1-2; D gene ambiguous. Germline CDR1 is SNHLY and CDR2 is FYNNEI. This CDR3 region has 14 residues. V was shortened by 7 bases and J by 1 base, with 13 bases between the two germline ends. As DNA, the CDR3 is TGTGCCAGCAAATGGCTGGGAGATAACTATGGCTACACCTTC. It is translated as CASKWLGDNYGYTF.

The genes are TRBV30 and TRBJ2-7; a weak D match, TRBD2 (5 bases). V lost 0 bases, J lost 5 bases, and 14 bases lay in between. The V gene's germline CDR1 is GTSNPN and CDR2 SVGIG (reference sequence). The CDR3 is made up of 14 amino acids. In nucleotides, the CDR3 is TGTGCCTGGAGTGTACCCCCGCTAGCCCACGAGCAGTACTTC. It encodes CAWSVPPLAHEQYF.

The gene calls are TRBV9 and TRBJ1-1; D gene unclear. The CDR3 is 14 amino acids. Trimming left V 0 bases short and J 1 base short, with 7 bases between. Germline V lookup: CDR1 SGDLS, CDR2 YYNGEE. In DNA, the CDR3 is TGTGCCAGCAGCGTAGAAGGAGGGAACACTGAAGCTTTCTTT. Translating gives CASSVEGGNTEAFF.

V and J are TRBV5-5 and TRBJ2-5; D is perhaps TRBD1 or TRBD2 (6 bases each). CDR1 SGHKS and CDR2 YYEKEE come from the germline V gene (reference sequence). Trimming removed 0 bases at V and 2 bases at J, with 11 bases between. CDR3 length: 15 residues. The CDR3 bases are TGTGCCAGCAGCTTGGCCGGAGGGGGGCAAGAGACCCAGTACTTC. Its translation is CASSLAGGGQETQYF.

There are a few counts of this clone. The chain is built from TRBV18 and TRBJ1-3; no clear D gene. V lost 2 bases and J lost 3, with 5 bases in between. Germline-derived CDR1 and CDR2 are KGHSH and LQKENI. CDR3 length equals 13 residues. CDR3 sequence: CASSPNFGNTIYF. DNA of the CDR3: TGTGCCAGCTCACCAAATTTTGGAAACACCATATATTTT.

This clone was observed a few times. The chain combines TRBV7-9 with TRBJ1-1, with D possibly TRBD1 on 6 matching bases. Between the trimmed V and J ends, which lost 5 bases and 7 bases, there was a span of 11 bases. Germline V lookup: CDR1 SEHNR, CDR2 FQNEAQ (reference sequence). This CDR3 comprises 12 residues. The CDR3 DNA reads TGTGCCAGCAGCGGACAGATTGATGAAGCTTTCTTT. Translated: CASSGQIDEAFF.

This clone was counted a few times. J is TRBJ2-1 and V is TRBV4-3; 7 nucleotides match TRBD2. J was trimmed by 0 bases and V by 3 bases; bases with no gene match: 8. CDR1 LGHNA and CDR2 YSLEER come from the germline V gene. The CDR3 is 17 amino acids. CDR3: CASSQDLGGGSYNEQFF. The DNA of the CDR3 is TGCGCCAGCAGCCAGGATCTTGGCGGGGGCTCCTACAATGAGCAGTTCTTC.

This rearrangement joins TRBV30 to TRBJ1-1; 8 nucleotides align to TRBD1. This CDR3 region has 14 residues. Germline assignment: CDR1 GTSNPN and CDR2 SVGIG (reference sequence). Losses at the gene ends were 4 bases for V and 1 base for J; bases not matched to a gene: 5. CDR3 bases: TGTGCCTGGATTCGGGACAGGAGGAACACTGAAGCTTTCTTT. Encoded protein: CAWIRDRRNTEAFF.

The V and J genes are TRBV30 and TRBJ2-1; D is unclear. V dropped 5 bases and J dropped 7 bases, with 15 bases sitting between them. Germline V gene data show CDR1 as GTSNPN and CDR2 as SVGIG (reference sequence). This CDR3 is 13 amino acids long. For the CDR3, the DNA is TGTGCCTGGGATAAAGGCTCCGGGAATGAGCAGTTCTTC. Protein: CAWDKGSGNEQFF.